This is a list of T cell receptor beta chains from one sample in a study of blood T cell repertoires in COVID-19. The method was immunoSEQ multiplex PCR; TCRdb's version includes in-frame clones alone and lacks a portion of them. The data show nearly 300,000 clones, roughly 84% seen once. The sample comprised peripheral blood. All receptors derive from a human donor with COVID-19, enrolled during active disease. The donor label of this sample is uncertain. The CDR3 runs from the conserved cysteine through the conserved F or W. D genes are given only for firm matches. A clone size is listed for some rows: how often the clone was seen (once, few, many), or a class if it is expanded.

V gene: TRBV9
clone size: .
J gene: TRBJ1-1
D gene: TRBD1
CDR3 DNA: TGTGCCAGCAGCTCTGGACAGGGGGCCGAAACTGAAGCTTTCTTT
CDR3 protein: CASSSGQGAETEAFF

V gene: TRBV5-4
clone size: .
J gene: TRBJ1-2
D gene: TRBD1
CDR3 DNA: TGTGCCAGCCGCGGTTGGGCAGGGGGCAACTATGGCTACACCTTC
CDR3 protein: CASRGWAGGNYGYTF

V gene: TRBV23-1
clone size: .
J gene: TRBJ1-4
D gene: .
CDR3 DNA: TGCGCCAGCAGTCAATCCAGGGTCTTAGGCAAACTGTTTTTT
CDR3 protein: CASSQSRVLGKLFF

V gene: TRBV19
clone size: .
J gene: TRBJ2-7
D gene: .
CDR3 DNA: TGTGCCAGTACCAAAGGGGGTTCAGGCGAGCAGTACTTC
CDR3 protein: CASTKGGSGEQYF

V gene: TRBV6-5
clone size: .
J gene: TRBJ2-2
D gene: .
CDR3 DNA: TGTGCCAGCAGCGCACCAGATAACACCGGGGAGCTGTTTTTT
CDR3 protein: CASSAPDNTGELFF

V gene: TRBV30
clone size: .
J gene: TRBJ2-3
D gene: .
CDR3 DNA: TGTGCCTGGAGTACACAGGAGAGTAGCACAGATACGCAGTATTTT
CDR3 protein: CAWSTQESSTDTQYF

V gene: TRBV28
clone size: .
J gene: TRBJ1-2
D gene: TRBD1
CDR3 DNA: TGTGCCAGCAGTTTCCCCCTGGGACAGAGCTATGGCTACACCTTC
CDR3 protein: CASSFPLGQSYGYTF

V gene: TRBV30
clone size: .
J gene: TRBJ1-4
D gene: TRBD1
CDR3 DNA: TGTGCCTGGAGGAGCGGGACAGGGGATGAAAAACTGTTTTTT
CDR3 protein: CAWRSGTGDEKLFF

V gene: TRBV18
clone size: .
J gene: TRBJ2-7
D gene: .
CDR3 DNA: TGTGCCAGCTCACCAGGCAGTGGCAACGAGCAGTACTTC
CDR3 protein: CASSPGSGNEQYF

V gene: TRBV29-1
clone size: .
J gene: TRBJ2-5
D gene: .
CDR3 DNA: TGCAGCGTGACTGAATTGGAGACCCAGTACTTC
CDR3 protein: CSVTELETQYF

V gene: TRBV9
clone size: .
J gene: TRBJ2-3
D gene: TRBD2
CDR3 DNA: TGTGCCAGCAGCGTAGACCTACTAGCGGGAGGCTTAGATACGCAGTATTTT
CDR3 protein: CASSVDLLAGGLDTQYF

V gene: TRBV19
clone size: .
J gene: TRBJ2-1
D gene: TRBD2
CDR3 DNA: TGTGCCAGTAGTGGTCCTAGCGGGAAGAGTAACTATGAGCAGTTCTTC
CDR3 protein: CASSGPSGKSNYEQFF

V gene: TRBV9
clone size: .
J gene: TRBJ2-1
D gene: TRBD2
CDR3 DNA: TGTGCCAGCAGTCGGGGACTAGCGGGAGGGCTCGTGGATGAGCAGTTCTTC
CDR3 protein: CASSRGLAGGLVDEQFF

V gene: TRBV11-3
clone size: few
J gene: TRBJ2-2
D gene: TRBD1
CDR3 DNA: TGTGCCAGCAGTAAACCAGGGGGTCTGGGCGGGGAGCTGTTTTTT
CDR3 protein: CASSKPGGLGGELFF

V gene: TRBV6-6
clone size: .
J gene: TRBJ1-2
D gene: .
CDR3 DNA: TGTGCCAGCGGCGGGGGGACTGGTCTCAACTATGGCTACACCTTC
CDR3 protein: CASGGGTGLNYGYTF

V gene: TRBV7-3
clone size: .
J gene: TRBJ2-3
D gene: TRBD2
CDR3 DNA: TGTGCCAGCAGCCGGTACGGCGGGAGACCAGATACGCAGTATTTT
CDR3 protein: CASSRYGGRPDTQYF

V gene: TRBV2
clone size: many
J gene: TRBJ1-2
D gene: TRBD1
CDR3 DNA: TGTGCCAGCAGTGAGGGACAGGGGGTAGATGGCTACACCTTC
CDR3 protein: CASSEGQGVDGYTF

V gene: TRBV20-1
clone size: .
J gene: TRBJ1-5
D gene: TRBD1
CDR3 DNA: TGCAGTGCTAGTTCTTCAGGGGGTGATGATCAGCCCCAGCATTTT
CDR3 protein: CSASSSGGDDQPQHF

V gene: TRBV28
clone size: .
J gene: TRBJ2-5
D gene: .
CDR3 DNA: TGTGCCAGCAGTTTACAGGACTACGTTCAGACCCAGTACTTC
CDR3 protein: CASSLQDYVQTQYF

V gene: TRBV28
clone size: .
J gene: TRBJ1-1
D gene: .
CDR3 DNA: TGTGCCCTTAATCGGGGGGGGAACACTGAAGCTTTCTTT
CDR3 protein: CALNRGGNTEAFF

V gene: TRBV21-1
clone size: .
J gene: TRBJ1-1
D gene: .
CDR3 DNA: TGTGCCAGCAGCAGGAGACTTGACAGGTACAGAGGGAACACTGAAGCTTTCTTT
CDR3 protein: CASSRRLDRYRGNTEAFF

V gene: TRBV6-2/TRBV6-3
clone size: once
J gene: TRBJ1-1
D gene: .
CDR3 DNA: TGTGCCAGCAGTTACTCGAGTCAAACTGAAGCTTTCTTT
CDR3 protein: CASSYSSQTEAFF

V gene: TRBV11-2
clone size: .
J gene: TRBJ2-7
D gene: TRBD1
CDR3 DNA: TGTGCCAGCAGATCGACAGGGATTAGCTCCTACGAGCAGTACTTC
CDR3 protein: CASRSTGISSYEQYF

V gene: TRBV27
clone size: .
J gene: TRBJ1-6
D gene: .
CDR3 DNA: TGTGCCAGCAGTTTATCACCACGCTCGGATAATTCACCCCTCCACTTT
CDR3 protein: CASSLSPRSDNSPLHF

V gene: TRBV28
clone size: .
J gene: TRBJ2-2
D gene: .
CDR3 DNA: TGTGCCAGCAGTTTACTAGCGACTGGGGAGCTGTTTTTT
CDR3 protein: CASSLLATGELFF

V gene: TRBV5-6
clone size: .
J gene: TRBJ2-2
D gene: .
CDR3 DNA: TGTGCCAGCAGGCCTCCGGACACCGGGGAGCTGTTTTTT
CDR3 protein: CASRPPDTGELFF

V gene: TRBV7-9
clone size: .
J gene: TRBJ2-1
D gene: TRBD2
CDR3 DNA: TGTGCCAGCAGCTTAAAAGCGGGAGGGAACAATGAGCAGTTCTTC
CDR3 protein: CASSLKAGGNNEQFF

V gene: TRBV11-3
clone size: .
J gene: TRBJ2-7
D gene: TRBD2
CDR3 DNA: TGTGCCAGCAGCTTCAGAAGCGGGGGTTACTACGAGCAGTACTTC
CDR3 protein: CASSFRSGGYYEQYF

V gene: TRBV10-3
clone size: .
J gene: TRBJ1-4
D gene: .
CDR3 DNA: TGTGCCATCAGTGAGATAGGAGGGATTGAAAAACTGTTTTTT
CDR3 protein: CAISEIGGIEKLFF

V gene: TRBV18
clone size: .
J gene: TRBJ2-7
D gene: .
CDR3 DNA: TGTGCCAGCTCACCCGCCTACGAGCAGTACTTC
CDR3 protein: CASSPAYEQYF

V gene: TRBV12-5
clone size: .
J gene: TRBJ2-3
D gene: .
CDR3 DNA: TGTGCTAGTGGTTTGCTAGGAACGCAGTATTTT
CDR3 protein: CASGLLGTQYF

V gene: TRBV19
clone size: .
J gene: TRBJ2-1
D gene: TRBD2
CDR3 DNA: TGTGCCAGTAGTTCGGGCGGGAGGGGGAATGAGCAGTTCTTC
CDR3 protein: CASSSGGRGNEQFF

V gene: TRBV5-8
clone size: .
J gene: TRBJ1-2
D gene: .
CDR3 DNA: TGTGCCAGCAGCTTGTGGGCGGGCTACACCTTC
CDR3 protein: CASSLWAGYTF

V gene: TRBV6-5
clone size: .
J gene: TRBJ2-2
D gene: .
CDR3 DNA: TGTGCCAGCAGTTACAGCGGTACGAACACCGGGGAGCTGTTTTTT
CDR3 protein: CASSYSGTNTGELFF

V gene: TRBV30
clone size: .
J gene: TRBJ1-4
D gene: .
CDR3 DNA: TGTGCCTGGAGTGCACCTAGTCTAGGATCTAATGAAAAACTGTTTTTT
CDR3 protein: CAWSAPSLGSNEKLFF

V gene: TRBV18
clone size: .
J gene: TRBJ2-7
D gene: .
CDR3 DNA: TGTGCCAGCTCTGAACAGGGCGGGCCGGTTTACGAGCAGTACTTC
CDR3 protein: CASSEQGGPVYEQYF

V gene: TRBV9
clone size: .
J gene: TRBJ2-1
D gene: .
CDR3 DNA: TGTGCCAGCAGCGGACTACCGCGCGGGAACAATGAGCAGTTCTTC
CDR3 protein: CASSGLPRGNNEQFF

V gene: TRBV5-5
clone size: .
J gene: TRBJ2-2
D gene: .
CDR3 DNA: TGTGCCAGCAGCTTTCTTGCGAACACCGGGGAGCTGTTTTTT
CDR3 protein: CASSFLANTGELFF

V gene: TRBV28
clone size: .
J gene: TRBJ1-4
D gene: .
CDR3 DNA: TGTGCCAGCAGGCCTACAACTAATGAAAAACTGTTTTTT
CDR3 protein: CASRPTTNEKLFF

V gene: TRBV30
clone size: .
J gene: TRBJ1-2
D gene: .
CDR3 DNA: TGTGCCTGGAGCGTGGCCCTTCGTGGTGGCTACACCTTC
CDR3 protein: CAWSVALRGGYTF

V gene: TRBV7-3
clone size: .
J gene: TRBJ2-1
D gene: TRBD2
CDR3 DNA: TGTGCCAGCAGCTCCGGGAGGAACGGTGAGCAGTTCTTC
CDR3 protein: CASSSGRNGEQFF

V gene: TRBV9
clone size: .
J gene: TRBJ2-3
D gene: .
CDR3 DNA: TGTGCCAGCAGCGTAGCAGGGCCTAGCACAGATACGCAGTATTTT
CDR3 protein: CASSVAGPSTDTQYF

V gene: TRBV6-5
clone size: .
J gene: TRBJ1-1
D gene: TRBD1
CDR3 DNA: TGTGCCAGCAGTTTCACCGGGACAGTTGAAGCTTTCTTT
CDR3 protein: CASSFTGTVEAFF

V gene: TRBV2
clone size: .
J gene: TRBJ2-5
D gene: TRBD2
CDR3 DNA: TGTGCCAGCAGTCGCACATCGACTAGCGGGAGTTTAAAGACCCAGTACTTC
CDR3 protein: CASSRTSTSGSLKTQYF

V gene: TRBV3-1/TRBV3-2
clone size: once
J gene: TRBJ1-2
D gene: .
CDR3 DNA: TGTGCCAGCAGCCCCGGGGCGGGAGCTAACTATGGCTACACCTTC
CDR3 protein: CASSPGAGANYGYTF

V gene: TRBV30
clone size: .
J gene: TRBJ2-1
D gene: TRBD1
CDR3 DNA: TGTGCCTGGGCTAGGGGGCCGTCTTACAATGAGCAGTTCTTC
CDR3 protein: CAWARGPSYNEQFF

V gene: TRBV2
clone size: .
J gene: TRBJ1-2
D gene: .
CDR3 DNA: TGTGCCAGCAGTGAAGGACAGGAGTATGGCTACACCTTC
CDR3 protein: CASSEGQEYGYTF

V gene: TRBV14
clone size: .
J gene: TRBJ2-1
D gene: TRBD2
CDR3 DNA: TGTGCCAGCAGCCAAGGAGATCGAAAGCGGGGGCTATTCTACAATGAGCAGTTCTTC
CDR3 protein: CASSQGDRKRGLFYNEQFF